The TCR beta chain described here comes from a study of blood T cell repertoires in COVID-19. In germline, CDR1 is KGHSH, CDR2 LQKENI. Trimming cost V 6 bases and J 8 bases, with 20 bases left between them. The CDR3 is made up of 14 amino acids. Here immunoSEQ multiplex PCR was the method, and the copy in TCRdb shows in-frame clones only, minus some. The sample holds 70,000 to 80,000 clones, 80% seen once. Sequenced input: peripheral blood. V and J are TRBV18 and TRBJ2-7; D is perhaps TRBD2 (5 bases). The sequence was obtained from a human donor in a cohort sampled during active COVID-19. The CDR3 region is CASSRDGGRSQQYV. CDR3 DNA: TGTGCCAGCTCGCGAGACGGCGGGCGGTCGCAGCAGTACGTC.